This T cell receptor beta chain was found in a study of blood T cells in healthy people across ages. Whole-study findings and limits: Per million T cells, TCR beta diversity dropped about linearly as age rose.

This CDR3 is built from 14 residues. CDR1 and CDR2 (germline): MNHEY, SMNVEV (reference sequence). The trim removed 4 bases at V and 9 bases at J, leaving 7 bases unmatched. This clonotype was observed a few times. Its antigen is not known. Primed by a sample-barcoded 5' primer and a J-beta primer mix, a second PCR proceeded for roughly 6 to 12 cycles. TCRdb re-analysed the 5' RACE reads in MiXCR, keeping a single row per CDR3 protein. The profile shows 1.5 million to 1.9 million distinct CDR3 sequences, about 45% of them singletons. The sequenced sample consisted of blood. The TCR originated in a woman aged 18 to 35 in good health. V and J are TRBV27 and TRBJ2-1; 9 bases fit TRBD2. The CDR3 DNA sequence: TGTGCCAGCAGTTGGACTAGCGCCCTTGCTGAGCAGTTCTTC. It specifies CASSWTSALAEQFF.